This entry lists 25 T cell receptor beta chains sequenced from one sample in a study of human thymus T cells. TCRdb's table, derived via immunoSEQ multiplex PCR, lists solely in-frame clones and lacks some. This sample has roughly 120,000 clones, with 90% to 95% found just once. Thymic samples were excised during corrective heart operations. Sample: thymus tissue. The receptors derive from a boy under two years old with a congenital heart defect but otherwise immunologically healthy.

V is TRBV19 and J is TRBJ2-1, with TRBD2 identical over 10 bases. CDR3 length equals 16 residues. CDR1 and CDR2 from the germline V gene are LNHDA and SQIVND (reference sequence). The V and J ends lost 8 bases and 8 bases, in that order; junction bases with no gene match: 15. CDR3 sequence: CASRQLKRGGNDEQFF. Here the CDR3 DNA reads TGTGCCAGTCGACAGCTGAAGCGGGGGGGCAATGATGAGCAGTTCTTC.

This clone appeared once. The CDR3 here is CASSWSKTSGGSYNEQFF. Here the CDR3 DNA reads TGTGCCAGCAGCTGGTCAAAGACTAGCGGGGGATCTTACAATGAGCAGTTCTTC. The chain is built from TRBV7-9 and TRBJ2-1, with 12 nucleotides matching TRBD2. This CDR3 is 18 amino acids long. Per the germline V gene, CDR1 is SEHNR and CDR2 is FQNEAQ (reference sequence). The junction had 11 bases not matched to a gene; V was cut back by 4 bases and J by 4 bases.

This chain joins TRBV20-1 and TRBJ1-2, with unresolved D. CDR3 size: 11 residues. V shed 3 bases and J shed 6 bases, with 8 bases lying between them. CDR1 is DFQATT and CDR2 is SNEGSKA in the germline V gene (reference sequence). The CDR3 nucleotides read TGCAGTGCTAGTTTCCGGGATGGCTACACCTTC. Translating gives CSASFRDGYTF.

V and J are TRBV7-2 and TRBJ2-5, with D perhaps matching TRBD1 or TRBD2 (5 bases each). Germline CDR1 SGHTA, CDR2 FQGNSA. Trimming pared 3 bases from V and 2 bases from J, leaving 10 bases between. The CDR3 has 14 amino acids. DNA of the CDR3: TGTGCCAGCAGCTTCCGGGACCAACAAGAGACCCAGTACTTC. Residues: CASSFRDQQETQYF.

The rearrangement links TRBV6-1 to TRBJ1-2; D unresolved. Trimming stripped 1 base from V and 5 bases from J, with 11 bases between. The germline V gene has CDR1 MNHNS and CDR2 SASEGT. There are 14 residues in the CDR3. The CDR3 loop reads CASSEVQDGYGYTF. The CDR3 DNA reads as TGTGCCAGCAGTGAAGTCCAGGACGGATATGGCTACACCTTC.

Comments on this clone: The same CDR3 is also encoded by other DNA sequences in this sample. The V gene is TRBV4-3, the J gene TRBJ2-1; D is perhaps TRBD1 (7 bases). Germline V lookup: CDR1 LGHNA, CDR2 YSLEER. CDR3 length: 17 amino acids. V was cut by 1 base and J by 7 bases, with 20 bases left in between. CDR3 residues: CASSQGSAGGNPNEQFF. Written as DNA, the CDR3 is TGCGCCAGCAGCCAAGGTTCGGCAGGGGGGAACCCTAATGAGCAGTTCTTC.

J is TRBJ2-7 and V is TRBV5-1; TRBD1 matches 8 bases. The CDR3 extends over 15 amino acids. The ends lost 5 bases at V and 6 bases at J; junction bases unmatched: 13. The germline gives CDR1 SGHRS, CDR2 YFSETQ. CDR3 sequence: CASSPTGAPKGEQYF. CDR3 coding DNA: TGCGCCAGCAGTCCGACAGGGGCCCCTAAGGGCGAGCAGTACTTC. The whole variable domain, filled in from reference TRBV5-1 and TRBJ2-7, reads KAGVTQTPRYLIKTRGQQVTLSCSPISGHRSVSWYQQTPGQGLQFLFEYFSETQRNKGNFPGRFSGRQFSNSRSEMNVSTLELGDSALYLCASSPTGAPKGEQYFGPGTRLTVT.

The chain carries TRBV5-1 and TRBJ2-1; 8 bases are shared with TRBD1. The CDR3 consists of 16 residues. The J segment lost 7 bases and the V segment lost 0 bases, leaving 9 bases of the junction unmatched. Germline lookup yields CDR1 SGHRS and CDR2 YFSETQ. The CDR3, as DNA: TGCGCCAGCAGCTTGGATGTAGGACAGGGTCGGAATGAGCAGTTCTTC. It translates to CASSLDVGQGRNEQFF.

This chain uses TRBV5-1 with TRBJ2-3; perhaps TRBD2 as D (5 bases). V lost 5 bases and J lost 5, with 9 bases in between. CDR1 and CDR2 (germline): SGHRS, YFSETQ. This CDR3 spans 12 amino acids. DNA of the CDR3: TGCGCCAGCAGGGAGGTGGGAGATACGCAGTATTTT. Translation: CASREVGDTQYF.

V and J are TRBV4-3 and TRBJ1-2; 7 bases map to TRBD1. Germline V gene sequence: CDR1 LGHNA, CDR2 YSLEER. The CDR3 extends over 16 amino acids. V trimming: 0 bases; J trimming: 4 bases; junction bases outside the gene matches: 8. Here the CDR3 DNA reads TGCGCCAGCAGCCAAGAATTCCGGACAGGCCTCTATGGCTACACCTTC. This gives the protein CASSQEFRTGLYGYTF.

The chain combines TRBV5-6 with TRBJ2-7; D assignment may be TRBD1 or TRBD2 (5 bases each). Germline V gene sequence: CDR1 SGHDT, CDR2 YYEEEE. Trimming shortened V by 4 bases and J by 4 bases, and 15 bases separated the two germline ends. This CDR3 comprises 14 residues. CDR3 in amino acids: CASSLTGRLYEQYF. Here the CDR3 DNA reads TGTGCCAGCAGCCTGACGGGACGGTTATACGAGCAGTACTTC.

The J gene is TRBJ2-7, the V gene TRBV5-6; 7 nucleotides match TRBD2. V gave up 0 bases and J gave up 3 bases; unmatched junction bases: 9. Germline lookup yields CDR1 SGHDT and CDR2 YYEEEE. The CDR3 length is 16 residues. The CDR3 loop reads CASSLAGGRGVYEQYF. CDR3 nucleotide sequence: TGTGCCAGCAGCTTGGCCGGCGGACGGGGGGTCTACGAGCAGTACTTC.

This rearrangement joins TRBV4-2 to TRBJ2-5; D not resolved. V was cut by 0 bases and J by 3 bases, with 8 bases left in between. Germline-derived CDR1 and CDR2 are LGHNA and YNFKEQ. The CDR3 length is 14 residues. Here the CDR3 reads CASSQDLGKETQYF. The CDR3 nucleotides are TGTGCCAGCAGCCAAGATTTAGGGAAAGAGACCCAGTACTTC.

This chain connects TRBV2 to TRBJ2-1; D possibly corresponds to TRBD1 (5 bases). From germline, CDR1 is SNHLY and CDR2 FYNNEI. The CDR3 contains 16 residues. The V end was cut by 2 bases, the J end by 6 bases, with 17 bases between. In DNA, the CDR3 is TGTGCCAGCAGTGAAAGTGCCAGGGCCAGATGCAATGAGCAGTTCTTC. Its protein product is CASSESARARCNEQFF.

J is TRBJ1-2 and V is TRBV12-2; TRBD1, the table's D call, lacks a check against the DNA. TRBV12-2 is given as a pseudogene. The CDR3 is made up of 17 amino acids. The DNA of the CDR3 is TGTGCAAGTCGCTTTATCCCCCGGACAGGGGCCAACTATGGCTACACCTTC. Translated, it gives CASRFIPRTGANYGYTF.

The chain employs TRBV2 and TRBJ1-2; TRBD1 agrees at 9 bases. J was trimmed by 8 bases and V by 3 bases; bases with no gene match: 10. The CDR3 contains 15 residues. Germline lookup yields CDR1 SNHLY and CDR2 FYNNEI. The CDR3 nucleotides read TGTGCCAGCAGTGAGGAGGGACAGGGAAGGTGGGGCTACACCTTC. It encodes CASSEEGQGRWGYTF.

V gene TRBV11-2 combines with J gene TRBJ2-7; D is perhaps TRBD1 or TRBD2 (5 bases each). Trimming cost V 5 bases and J 3 bases, with 17 bases left between them. CDR1 is SGHAT, CDR2 FQNNGV, per germline. The CDR3 loop spans 15 amino acids. CDR3 coding DNA: TGTGCCAGCAGCCAGGGAGAGGACGGTGACTACGAGCAGTACTTC. Translated, it gives CASSQGEDGDYEQYF.

This clone has more than one count but fewer than ten. The rearrangement uses TRBV4-1 and TRBJ2-1, with 8 bases matching TRBD2. This CDR3 has 16 residues. Germline trimming cut 0 bases from V and 7 bases from J; bases unmatched to any gene: 8. Per germline, CDR1 MGHRA and CDR2 YSYEKL. The CDR3 sequence: CASSQDRGGGRNEQFF. The DNA of the CDR3 is TGCGCCAGCAGCCAAGATCGGGGCGGGGGGAGAAATGAGCAGTTCTTC.

The genes are TRBV10-3 and TRBJ1-6, with 9 bases identical to TRBD1. CDR1 is ENHRY and CDR2 is SYGVKD in the germline V gene. With V trimmed by 10 bases and J by 7 bases, 20 bases remained unmatched. The CDR3 has 18 amino acids. The CDR3 here is CARVPAVKLGQGNSPLHF. The CDR3 DNA is TGTGCCAGGGTCCCCGCAGTCAAATTGGGACAGGGAAATTCACCCCTCCACTTT.

This chain links TRBV30 with TRBJ2-2; D gene unclear. V was cut by 5 bases and J by 5 bases, with 18 bases left in between. Germline V gene sequence: CDR1 GTSNPN, CDR2 SVGIG (reference sequence). The CDR3 consists of 15 residues. The CDR3 DNA reads TGTGCCTGGGCCCCCTGCGACGTTGAAACCGGGGAGCTGTTTTTT. This translates into CAWAPCDVETGELFF.

In nucleotides, the CDR3 is TGCGCCAGCAGCCAAGGGGACAAGTCCTACGAGCAGTACTTC. It translates to CASSQGDKSYEQYF. The genes are TRBV4-1 and TRBJ2-7, with D possibly TRBD1 on 6 matching bases. The CDR3 is 14 amino acids. Germline V gene data show CDR1 as MGHRA and CDR2 as YSYEKL. V lost 1 base, J lost 1 base, and 8 bases lay in between.

Note on this clone: The sample carries other DNA sequences with the same CDR3. This CDR3 reads CASSFQETQYF. CDR3 in DNA: TGTGCCAGCAGCTTTCAAGAGACCCAGTACTTC. The rearrangement uses TRBV5-6 and TRBJ2-5; D is undetermined. CDR3 length: 11 residues. The germline V gene has CDR1 SGHDT and CDR2 YYEEEE. Trimming took 2 bases from V and 2 from J, leaving 1 base between them.

This chain connects TRBV7-6 to TRBJ2-7; a possible D gene is TRBD1 (6 bases). The length of the CDR3 is 14 residues. V shed 5 bases and J shed 3 bases, with 14 bases lying between them. Germline CDR1 and CDR2: SGHVS and FNYEAQ. CDR3 sequence reads: CASSGTGNGYEQYF. The CDR3, as DNA: TGTGCCAGCAGCGGTACAGGGAACGGCTACGAGCAGTACTTC.

The V call is TRBV6-1, the J call TRBJ2-7, with 9 positions matching TRBD2. This CDR3 spans 15 amino acids. Germline loops: CDR1 MNHNS, CDR2 SASEGT. V dropped 6 bases and J dropped 2; count of bases not matched to a gene: 8. The CDR3 bases are TGTGCCAGCAGCCAGGCGGCGGGGGGGCCCTACGAGCAGTACTTC. Its translation is CASSQAAGGPYEQYF.

The rearrangement links TRBV27 to TRBJ2-1; 9 nucleotides align to TRBD1. The V gene's germline CDR1 is MNHEY and CDR2 SMNVEV (reference sequence). The CDR3 totals 16 residues. With 5 bases clipped from V and 7 bases from J, the junction kept 12 bases outside the gene matches. CDR3 nucleotides: TGTGCCAGCAGTCCCCTCGGACAGGGGCGAGATAATGAGCAGTTCTTC. It codes for CASSPLGQGRDNEQFF.